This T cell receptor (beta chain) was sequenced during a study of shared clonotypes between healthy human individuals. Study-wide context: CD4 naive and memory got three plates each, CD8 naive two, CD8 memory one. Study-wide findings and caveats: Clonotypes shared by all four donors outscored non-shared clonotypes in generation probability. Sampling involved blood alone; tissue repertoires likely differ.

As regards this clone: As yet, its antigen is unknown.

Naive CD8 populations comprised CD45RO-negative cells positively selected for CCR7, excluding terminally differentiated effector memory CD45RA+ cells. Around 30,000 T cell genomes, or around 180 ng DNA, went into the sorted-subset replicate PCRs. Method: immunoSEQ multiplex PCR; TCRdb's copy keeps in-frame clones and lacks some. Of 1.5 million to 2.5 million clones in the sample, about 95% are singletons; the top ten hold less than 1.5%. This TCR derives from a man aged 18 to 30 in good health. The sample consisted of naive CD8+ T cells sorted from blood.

CDR3 in amino acids: CASGSPVLGLGLDTQYF. CDR3 nucleotide sequence: TGTGCTAGTGGTTCACCCGTGTTAGGGTTAGGTTTGGATACGCAGTATTTT. This chain connects TRBV12-5 to TRBJ2-3, with unresolved D. The V end was cut by 4 bases, the J end by 6 bases, with 23 bases between. Germline CDR1 LGHNT, CDR2 FRNRAP. The CDR3 is 17 amino acids.